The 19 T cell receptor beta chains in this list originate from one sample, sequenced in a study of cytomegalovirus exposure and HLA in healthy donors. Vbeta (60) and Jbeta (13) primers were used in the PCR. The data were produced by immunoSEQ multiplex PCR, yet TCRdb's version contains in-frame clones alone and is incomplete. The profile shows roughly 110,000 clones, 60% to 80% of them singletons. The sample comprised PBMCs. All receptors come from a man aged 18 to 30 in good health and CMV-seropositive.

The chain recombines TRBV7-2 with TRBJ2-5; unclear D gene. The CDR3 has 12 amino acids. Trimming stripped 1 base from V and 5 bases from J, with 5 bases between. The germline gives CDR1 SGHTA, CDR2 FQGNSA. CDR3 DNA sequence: TGTGCCAGCAGCTTAGACTGGGAGACCCAGTACTTC. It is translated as CASSLDWETQYF.

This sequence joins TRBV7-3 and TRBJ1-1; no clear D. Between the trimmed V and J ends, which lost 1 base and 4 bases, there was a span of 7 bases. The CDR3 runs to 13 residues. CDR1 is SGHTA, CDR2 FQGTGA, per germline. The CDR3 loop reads CASSLIGVTEAFF. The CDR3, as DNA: TGTGCCAGCAGCTTAATCGGAGTCACTGAAGCTTTCTTT.

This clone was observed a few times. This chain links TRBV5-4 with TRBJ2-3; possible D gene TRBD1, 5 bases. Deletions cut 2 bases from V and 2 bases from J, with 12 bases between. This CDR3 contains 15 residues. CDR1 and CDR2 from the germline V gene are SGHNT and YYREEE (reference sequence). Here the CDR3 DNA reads TGTGCCAGCAGCTTATTGGCAGGGATCACAGATACGCAGTATTTT. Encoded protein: CASSLLAGITDTQYF.

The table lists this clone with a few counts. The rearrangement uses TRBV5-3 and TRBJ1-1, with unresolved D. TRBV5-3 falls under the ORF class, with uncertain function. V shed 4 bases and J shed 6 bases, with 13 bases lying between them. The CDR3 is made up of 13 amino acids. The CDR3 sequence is CARSPDTGPEAFF. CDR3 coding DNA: TGTGCCAGAAGCCCCGATACTGGTCCTGAAGCTTTCTTT.

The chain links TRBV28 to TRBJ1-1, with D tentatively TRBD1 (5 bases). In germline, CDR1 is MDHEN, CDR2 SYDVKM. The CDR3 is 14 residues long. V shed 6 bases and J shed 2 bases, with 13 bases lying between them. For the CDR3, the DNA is TGTGCCAGCAGGCCCACCGGGACTAACACTGAAGCTTTCTTT. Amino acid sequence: CASRPTGTNTEAFF.

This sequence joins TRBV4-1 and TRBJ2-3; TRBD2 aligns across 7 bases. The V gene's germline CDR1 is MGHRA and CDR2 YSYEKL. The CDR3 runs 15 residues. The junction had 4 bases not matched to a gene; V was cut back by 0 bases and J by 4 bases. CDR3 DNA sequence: TGCGCCAGCAGCCAAGATCGGACTAGGTCAGATACGCAGTATTTT. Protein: CASSQDRTRSDTQYF.

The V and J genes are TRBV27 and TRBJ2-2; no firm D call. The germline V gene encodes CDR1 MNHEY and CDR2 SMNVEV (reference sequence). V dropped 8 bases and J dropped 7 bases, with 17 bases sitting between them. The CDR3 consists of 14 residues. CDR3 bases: TGTGCCAGCCGATCACAACTAACGGGCGGGGAGCTGTTTTTT. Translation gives CASRSQLTGGELFF.

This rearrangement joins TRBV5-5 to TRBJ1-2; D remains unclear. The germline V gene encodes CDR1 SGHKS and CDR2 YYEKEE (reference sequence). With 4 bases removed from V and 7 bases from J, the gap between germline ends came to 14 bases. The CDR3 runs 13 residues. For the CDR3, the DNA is TGTGCCAGCAGCCCGGTTGCAGGCTCTGGCTACACCTTC. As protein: CASSPVAGSGYTF.

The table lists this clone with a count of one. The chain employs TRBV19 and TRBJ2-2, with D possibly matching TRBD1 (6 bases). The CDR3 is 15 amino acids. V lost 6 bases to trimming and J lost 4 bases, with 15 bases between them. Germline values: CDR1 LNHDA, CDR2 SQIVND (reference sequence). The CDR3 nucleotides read TGTGCCAGTAGCGATAGGGGGATCGCCACCGGGGAGCTGTTTTTT. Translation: CASSDRGIATGELFF.

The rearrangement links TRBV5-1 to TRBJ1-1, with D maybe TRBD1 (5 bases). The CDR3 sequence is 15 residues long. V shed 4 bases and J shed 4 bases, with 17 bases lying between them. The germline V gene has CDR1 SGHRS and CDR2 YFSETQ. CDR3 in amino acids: CASSPGRALTTEAFF. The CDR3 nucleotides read TGCGCCAGCAGCCCGGGCAGGGCCTTAACCACTGAAGCTTTCTTT.

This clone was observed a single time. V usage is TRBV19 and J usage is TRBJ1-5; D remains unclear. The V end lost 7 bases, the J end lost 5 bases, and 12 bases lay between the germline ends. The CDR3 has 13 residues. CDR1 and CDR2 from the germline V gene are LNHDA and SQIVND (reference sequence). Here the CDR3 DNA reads TGTGCCAGTAAAGAGGAGCATTATCAGCCCCAGCATTTT. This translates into CASKEEHYQPQHF. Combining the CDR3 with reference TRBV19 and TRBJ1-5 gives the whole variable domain DGGITQSPKYLFRKEGQNVTLSCEQNLNHDAMYWYRQDPGQGLRLIYYSQIVNDFQKGDIAEGYSVSREKKESFPLTVTSAQKNPTAFYLCASKEEHYQPQHFGDGTRLSIL.

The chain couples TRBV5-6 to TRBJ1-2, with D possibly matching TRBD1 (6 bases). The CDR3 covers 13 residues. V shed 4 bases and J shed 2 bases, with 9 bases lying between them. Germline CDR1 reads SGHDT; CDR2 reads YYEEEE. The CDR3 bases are TGTGCCAGCAGCGCCGACAGGAACTATGGCTACACCTTC. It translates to CASSADRNYGYTF. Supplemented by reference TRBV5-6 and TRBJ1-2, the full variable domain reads DAGVTQSPTHLIKTRGQQVTLRCSPKSGHDTVSWYQQALGQGPQFIFQYYEEEERQRGNFPDRFSGHQFPNYSSELNVNALLLGDSALYLCASSADRNYGYTFGSGTRLTVV.

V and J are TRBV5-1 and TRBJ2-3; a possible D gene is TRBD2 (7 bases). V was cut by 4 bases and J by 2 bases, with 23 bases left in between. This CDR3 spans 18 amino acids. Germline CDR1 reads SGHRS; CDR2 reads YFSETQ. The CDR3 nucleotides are TGCGCCAGCAGCCCTGGGGGCATGCGGGGGCCTTTCACAGATACGCAGTATTTT. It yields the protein CASSPGGMRGPFTDTQYF.

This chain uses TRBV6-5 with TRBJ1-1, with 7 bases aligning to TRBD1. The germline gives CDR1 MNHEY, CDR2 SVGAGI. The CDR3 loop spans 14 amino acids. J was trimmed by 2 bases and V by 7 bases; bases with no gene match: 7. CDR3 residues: CASMAAGGNTEAFF. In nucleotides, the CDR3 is TGTGCCAGCATGGCGGCAGGGGGAAACACTGAAGCTTTCTTT.

CDR3 in DNA: TGTGCCAGGCCGGGATGGCAGACCTCCTACGAGCAGTACGTC. Amino acids: CARPGWQTSYEQYV. The chain is built from TRBV6-1 and TRBJ2-7, with a possible D match to TRBD2 (5 bases). With 9 bases removed from V and 0 bases from J, the gap between germline ends came to 15 bases. This CDR3 is 14 amino acids long. Germline V gene lookup returns CDR1 MNHNS and CDR2 SASEGT.

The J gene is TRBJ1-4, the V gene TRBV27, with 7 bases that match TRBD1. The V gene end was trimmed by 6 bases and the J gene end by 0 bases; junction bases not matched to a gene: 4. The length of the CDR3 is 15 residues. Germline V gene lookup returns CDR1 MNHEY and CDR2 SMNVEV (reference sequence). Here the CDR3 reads CASRRTGATNEKLFF. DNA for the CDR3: TGTGCCAGCAGACGGACAGGAGCAACTAATGAAAAACTGTTTTTT.

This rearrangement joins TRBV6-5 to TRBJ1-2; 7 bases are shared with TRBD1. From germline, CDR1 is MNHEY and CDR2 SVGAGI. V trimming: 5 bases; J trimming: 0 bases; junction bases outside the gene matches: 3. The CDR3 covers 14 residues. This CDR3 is CASSRDRPNYGYTF. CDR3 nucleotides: TGTGCCAGCAGTCGGGACAGACCTAACTATGGCTACACCTTC.

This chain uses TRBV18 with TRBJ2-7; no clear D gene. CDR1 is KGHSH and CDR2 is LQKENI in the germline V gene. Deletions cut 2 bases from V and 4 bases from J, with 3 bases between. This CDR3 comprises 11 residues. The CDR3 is CASSPEYEQYF. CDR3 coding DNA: TGTGCCAGCTCACCAGAGTACGAGCAGTACTTC. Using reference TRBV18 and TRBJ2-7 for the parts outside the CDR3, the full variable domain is NAGVMQNPRHLVRRRGQEARLRCSPMKGHSHVYWYRQLPEEGLKFMVYLQKENIIDESGMPKERFSAEFPKEGPSILRIQQVVRGDSAAYFCASSPEYEQYFGPGTRLTVT.

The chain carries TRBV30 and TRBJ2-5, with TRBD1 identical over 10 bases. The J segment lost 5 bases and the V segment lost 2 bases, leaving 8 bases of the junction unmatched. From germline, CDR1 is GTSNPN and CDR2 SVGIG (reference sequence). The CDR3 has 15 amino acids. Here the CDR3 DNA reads TGTGCCTGGAGTCCCGGGACAGGGGATTTTGAGACCCAGTACTTC. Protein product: CAWSPGTGDFETQYF.